This TCR beta chain emerged from a study of glioma-infiltrating T cells. Amplification of TCR alpha and beta CDR3 regions from RNA used iRepertoire nested multiplex PCR. TCRdb reprocessed the multiplex PCR reads via MiXCR and lists one record per CDR3 protein. Of fewer than 200,000 distinct CDR3 sequences listed, over 40% are singletons. This CDR3 has 14 amino acids. The germline CDR1 and CDR2 sequences are SNHLY and FYNNEI. Trimming removed 1 base from V and 0 bases from J, with 4 bases in between. In regard to this clonotype: The antigen remains unidentified. Being one base from a much bigger clone, this may be a read error.

Study-wide results and limits: Only very few CDR3 sequences appeared in both tissue and blood.

This chain joins TRBV2 and TRBJ1-5, with no clear D. The sequence derives from a human donor with low-grade glioma or glioblastoma, undergoing nonglioma brain surgery, or in good health (not recorded which). Sequenced input: glioma tissue, nonneoplastic brain tissue, or PBMCs (not recorded which). This CDR3 reads CASSEVHSNQPQHF. As DNA, the CDR3 is TGTGCCAGCAGTGAAGTTCATAGCAATCAGCCCCAGCATTTT.